Following are 16 T cell receptor beta chains from one sample sequenced in a study of a mutant IDH1 vaccine in newly diagnosed glioma. Time point in this sample: week 5, during vaccination. Each dose of the vaccine consisted of 300 ug of mutant IDH1 20-mer peptide, with topical imiquimod. These receptors are not linked to any known antigen. TCRdb keeps only in-frame clones here, not all; method: immunoSEQ multiplex PCR. The sample has 20,000 to 30,000 clones, 65% to 85% seen once. Sample: PBMCs, taken from a glioma patient whose treatment included an IDH1 peptide vaccine. The source is a man aged 40-55 years with glioma. Some clones in this sample may be carry-over from other donors' samples.

This chain links TRBV5-1 with TRBJ1-4, with unresolved D. The CDR3 has 14 residues. CDR1 is SGHRS and CDR2 is YFSETQ in the germline V gene. V gave up 2 bases and J gave up 6 bases, with 11 bases separating them. CDR3 bases: TGCGCCAGCAGCTTTTCGGCACGAGATGAAAAACTGTTTTTT. Protein sequence: CASSFSARDEKLFF.

The chain combines TRBV19 with TRBJ2-2, with a possible D match to TRBD1 (6 bases). This CDR3 region has 14 residues. CDR1 and CDR2 from the germline V gene are LNHDA and SQIVND (reference sequence). V lost 7 bases and J lost 5, with 14 bases in between. CDR3 in DNA: TGTGCCAGTACCAGGGGAAAGGGGACCGGGGAGCTGTTTTTT. This codes for CASTRGKGTGELFF.

The chain couples TRBV10-2 to TRBJ2-1; D remains ambiguous. Trimming removed 8 bases from V and 0 bases from J, with 11 bases in between. The CDR3 loop spans 14 amino acids. Germline V gives CDR1 WSHSY, CDR2 SAAADI. The CDR3 protein is CASLYSSSYNEQFF. Written as DNA, the CDR3 is TGCGCCAGCCTTTATTCCAGCTCCTACAATGAGCAGTTCTTC.

The J gene is TRBJ1-1, the V gene TRBV7-2; D is unresolved. V shed 4 bases and J shed 2 bases, with 8 bases lying between them. The CDR3 has 13 residues. The germline V gene encodes CDR1 SGHTA and CDR2 FQGNSA. The CDR3 sequence is CASSSVGNTEAFF. The CDR3, as DNA: TGTGCCAGCAGCTCCGTCGGCAACACTGAAGCTTTCTTT. The variable domain in full, completed from reference TRBV7-2 and TRBJ1-1, reads GAGVSQSPSNKVTEKGKDVELRCDPISGHTALYWYRQSLGQGLEFLIYFQGNSAPDKSGLPSDRFSAERTGGSVSTLTIQRTQQEDSAVYLCASSSVGNTEAFFGQGTRLTVV.

The chain links TRBV10-3 to TRBJ2-7; D is possibly TRBD2 (5 bases). The germline V gene has CDR1 ENHRY and CDR2 SYGVKD. Trimming left V 6 bases short and J 0 bases short, with 12 bases between. The CDR3 contains 14 residues. The DNA for the CDR3 is TGTGCCATCAGAGAGGAAGGGAGCTCCTACGAGCAGTACTTC. It specifies CAIREEGSSYEQYF.

J is TRBJ2-7 and V is TRBV18; D could derive from TRBD1 or TRBD2 (6 bases each). Trimming cost V 6 bases and J 5 bases, with 17 bases left between them. The CDR3 has 14 amino acids. The germline gives CDR1 KGHSH, CDR2 LQKENI. The CDR3 sequence: CASSPKGGNDEQYF. In DNA form, the CDR3 reads TGTGCCAGCTCTCCCAAGGGGGGCAACGACGAGCAGTACTTC.

This chain joins TRBV7-2 and TRBJ1-1; D ambiguous. This CDR3 has 12 amino acids. The germline V gene has CDR1 SGHTA and CDR2 FQGNSA. V was trimmed by 3 bases and J by 9 bases, leaving 11 bases between them. The CDR3 coding sequence is TGTGCCAGCAGCTTTAGCGCAGGTAAAGCTTTCTTT. Translating it yields CASSFSAGKAFF.

The chain recombines TRBV14 with TRBJ1-2, with 9 bases fitting TRBD1. The CDR3 consists of 14 residues. J lost 2 bases, V lost 5 bases, and 3 bases had no gene match. Germline assignment: CDR1 SGHDN and CDR2 FVKESK. The CDR3 coding sequence is TGTGCCAGCAGCAAGGGACAGGGCAACTATGGCTACACCTTC. This codes for CASSKGQGNYGYTF.

The chain employs TRBV14 and TRBJ2-3; the D is unclear. The CDR3 loop spans 14 amino acids. V lost 1 base, J lost 2 bases, and 7 bases lay in between. From germline, CDR1 is SGHDN and CDR2 FVKESK. This CDR3 reads CASSQALYTDTQYF. The CDR3 DNA follows: TGTGCCAGCAGCCAAGCCCTCTACACAGATACGCAGTATTTT. Based on the CDR3 plus reference TRBV14 and TRBJ2-3, the full variable domain is EAGVTQFPSHSVIEKGQTVTLRCDPISGHDNLYWYRRVMGKEIKFLLHFVKESKQDESGMPNNRFLAERTGGTYSTLKVQPAELEDSGVYFCASSQALYTDTQYFGPGTRLTVL.

This chain links TRBV7-7 with TRBJ2-3, with 8 bases aligning to TRBD2. CDR1 SSHAT and CDR2 FNYEAQ come from the germline V gene (reference sequence). This CDR3 region has 16 residues. With V trimmed by 5 bases and J by 3 bases, 10 bases remained unmatched. The CDR3 DNA reads TGTGCCAGCAGCCCTTTCACGGGGGGGCCAACAGATACGCAGTATTTT. Translated: CASSPFTGGPTDTQYF. Filled out from reference TRBV7-7 and TRBJ2-3, the complete variable domain reads GAGVSQSPRYKVTKRGQDVTLRCDPISSHATLYWYQQALGQGPEFLTYFNYEAQPDKSGLPSDRFSAERPEGSISTLTIQRTEQRDSAMYRCASSPFTGGPTDTQYFGPGTRLTVL.

The chain carries TRBV7-9 and TRBJ1-1; tentative D call: TRBD1 (6 bases). V was cut by 1 base and J by 4 bases, with 13 bases left in between. Germline V gene sequence: CDR1 SEHNR, CDR2 FQNEAQ (reference sequence). The CDR3 spans 15 residues. CDR3 region: CASSLDGQGSTEAFF. CDR3 coding DNA: TGTGCCAGCAGCTTAGATGGCCAGGGGTCCACTGAAGCTTTCTTT.

This clone was counted a few times. The CDR3 nucleotides are TGCAGCGTTGGACCTGAAGCTTTCTTT. It encodes CSVGPEAFF. The chain is built from TRBV29-1 and TRBJ1-1; no definite D call. Germline loops: CDR1 SQVTM, CDR2 ANQGSEA. CDR3 size: 9 residues. V gave up 4 bases and J gave up 6 bases, with 3 bases separating them.

The J gene is TRBJ1-5, the V gene TRBV21-1; whether TRBD1, the table's D call, matches the DNA was not checked. TRBV21-1 is reported as a pseudogene. This CDR3 has 19 amino acids. In DNA form, the CDR3 reads TGTGCCAGCAGCAAACCGGGACAGGGGAGACTATATAGCAATCAGCCCCAGCATTTT. It is translated as CASSKPGQGRLYSNQPQHF.

The chain is built from TRBV18 and TRBJ2-5; TRBD2 aligns across 8 bases. Trimming at V came to 2 bases and at J to 4 bases, leaving 6 bases not matched to a gene. From germline, CDR1 is KGHSH and CDR2 LQKENI. The CDR3 is 15 residues long. CDR3 sequence (DNA): TGTGCCAGCTCACCAGCTTCCCGGGGGGGAGAGACCCAGTACTTC. It yields the protein CASSPASRGGETQYF.

This clone came up a few times. This chain joins TRBV7-2 and TRBJ1-2; no definite D call. This CDR3 has 12 amino acids. Germline loops: CDR1 SGHTA, CDR2 FQGNSA. Trimming shortened V by 5 bases and J by 4 bases, and 8 bases separated the two germline ends. CDR3 sequence (DNA): TGTGCCAGCAGCCCGCGGACCTATGGCTACACCTTC. Residues: CASSPRTYGYTF.

This chain joins TRBV9 and TRBJ2-1; the D is unclear. This CDR3 is 15 amino acids long. Trimming pared 0 bases from V and 4 bases from J, leaving 11 bases between. CDR1 SGDLS and CDR2 YYNGEE come from the germline V gene. The CDR3 spells CASSVVGGYYNEQFF. In DNA form, the CDR3 reads TGTGCCAGCAGCGTAGTAGGCGGATATTACAATGAGCAGTTCTTC.